The rows below give T cell receptor beta chains drawn from one sample of a study of control samples from healthy donors and cancer patients. Here immunoSEQ multiplex PCR was the method, and the copy in TCRdb shows in-frame clones only, minus some. The table lists 85,000 to 100,000 clones, roughly four fifths of them singletons. The specimen was blood. These receptors all stem from a man between 60 and 75 years old in good health. Each CDR3 is given with its conserved first and last residue. The D gene is left open where the match is weak. Size is omitted from some rows. Given values are once, few, many or a class for expanded clones.

>.|TRBV5-8|TRBJ2-7|.
CASRLEQGIHEQYF
TGTGCCAGCAGATTGGAGCAGGGAATCCACGAGCAGTACTTC
>.|TRBV7-3|TRBJ1-6|.
CASSLQNNSPLHF
TGTGCCAGCAGCTTACAGAATAATTCACCCCTCCACTTT
>once|TRBV10-3|TRBJ2-5|.
CAISEPKETQYF
TGTGCCATCAGTGAGCCCAAAGAGACCCAGTACTTC
>.|TRBV30|TRBJ2-7|TRBD2
CAWSSPGLAGQSSYEQYF
TGTGCCTGGAGTTCTCCGGGACTAGCGGGCCAGAGCTCCTACGAGCAGTACTTC
>.|TRBV5-4|TRBJ2-3|.
CASSLERTDTQYF
TGTGCCAGCAGCTTGGAACGGACAGATACGCAGTATTTT
>.|TRBV6-1|TRBJ2-1|.
CASSERTGRDEQFF
TGTGCCAGCAGTGAACGGACAGGGAGGGATGAGCAGTTCTTC
>.|TRBV30|TRBJ1-2|TRBD1
CAWSLSGTGGSYTF
TGTGCCTGGAGTCTTTCCGGGACAGGAGGTAGCTACACCTTC
>.|TRBV28|TRBJ2-7|TRBD2
CASIPSGTYEQYF
TGTGCCAGCATCCCTAGCGGAACCTACGAGCAGTACTTC
>.|TRBV11-2|TRBJ2-2|TRBD1
CASSLPTKQTGATGELFF
TGTGCCAGCAGCTTACCTACGAAGCAGACAGGGGCCACCGGGGAGCTGTTTTTT
>.|TRBV5-1|TRBJ1-1|TRBD1
CASSLERTGEAFF
TGCGCCAGCAGCTTAGAACGGACAGGGGAAGCTTTCTTT
>.|TRBV7-3|TRBJ1-3|.
CASSPDSGNTIYF
TGTGCCAGCAGTCCAGATTCTGGAAACACCATATATTTT
>many|TRBV6-4|TRBJ2-6|.
CASSDGAVSGANVLTF
TGTGCCAGCAGTGACGGGGCAGTTTCTGGGGCCAACGTCCTGACTTTC
>.|TRBV9|TRBJ1-4|TRBD1
CASSASGTGDEKLFF
TGTGCCAGCAGCGCCTCCGGGACAGGGGATGAAAAACTGTTTTTT
>few|TRBV5-6|TRBJ2-7|.
CASSSVSSYEQYF
TGTGCCAGCAGCTCAGTTAGCTCCTACGAGCAGTACTTC
>.|TRBV6-5|TRBJ2-7|.
CASSRKGGTYEQYF
TGTGCCAGCAGTCGGAAGGGGGGAACCTACGAGCAGTACTTC
>few|TRBV5-8|TRBJ2-7|TRBD2
CASSFSRLAGGNTYEQYF
TGTGCCAGCAGCTTCTCCCGACTAGCGGGGGGGAACACCTACGAGCAGTACTTC
>.|TRBV19|TRBJ1-6|.
CASRGAGTPNSPLHF
TGTGCCAGTAGGGGGGCGGGGACACCTAATTCACCCCTCCACTTT